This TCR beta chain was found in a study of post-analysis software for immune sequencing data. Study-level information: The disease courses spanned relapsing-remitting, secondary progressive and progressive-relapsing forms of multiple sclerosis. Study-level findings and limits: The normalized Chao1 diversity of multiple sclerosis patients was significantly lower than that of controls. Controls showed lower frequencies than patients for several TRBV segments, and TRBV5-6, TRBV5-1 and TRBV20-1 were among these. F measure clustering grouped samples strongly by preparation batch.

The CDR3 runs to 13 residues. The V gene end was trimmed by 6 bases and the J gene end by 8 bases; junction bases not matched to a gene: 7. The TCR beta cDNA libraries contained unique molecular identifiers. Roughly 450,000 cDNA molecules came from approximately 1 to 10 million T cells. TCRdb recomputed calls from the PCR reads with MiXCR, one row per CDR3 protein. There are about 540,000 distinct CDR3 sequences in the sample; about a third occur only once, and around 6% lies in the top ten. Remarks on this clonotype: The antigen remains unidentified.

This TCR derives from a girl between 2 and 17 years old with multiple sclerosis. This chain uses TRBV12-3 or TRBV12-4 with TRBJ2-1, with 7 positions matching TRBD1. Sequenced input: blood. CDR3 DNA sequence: TGTGCCAGCAGGACACAGGGGATTGATGAGCAGTTCTTC. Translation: CASRTQGIDEQFF.